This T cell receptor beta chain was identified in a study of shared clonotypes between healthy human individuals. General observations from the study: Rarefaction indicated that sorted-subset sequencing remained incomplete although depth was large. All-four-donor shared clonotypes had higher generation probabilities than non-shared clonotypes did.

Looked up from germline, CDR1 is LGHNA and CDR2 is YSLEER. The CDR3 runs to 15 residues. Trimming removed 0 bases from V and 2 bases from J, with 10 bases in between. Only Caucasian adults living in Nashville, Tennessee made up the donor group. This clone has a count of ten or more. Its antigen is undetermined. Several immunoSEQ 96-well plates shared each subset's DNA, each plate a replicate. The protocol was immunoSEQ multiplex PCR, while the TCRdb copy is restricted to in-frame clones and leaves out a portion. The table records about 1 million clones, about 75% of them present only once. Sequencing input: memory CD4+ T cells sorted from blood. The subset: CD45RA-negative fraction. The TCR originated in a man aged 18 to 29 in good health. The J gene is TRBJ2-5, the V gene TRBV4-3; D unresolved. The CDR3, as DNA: TGCGCCAGCAGCCAAGATATTGCTCCTCAAGAGACCCAGTACTTC. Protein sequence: CASSQDIAPQETQYF.